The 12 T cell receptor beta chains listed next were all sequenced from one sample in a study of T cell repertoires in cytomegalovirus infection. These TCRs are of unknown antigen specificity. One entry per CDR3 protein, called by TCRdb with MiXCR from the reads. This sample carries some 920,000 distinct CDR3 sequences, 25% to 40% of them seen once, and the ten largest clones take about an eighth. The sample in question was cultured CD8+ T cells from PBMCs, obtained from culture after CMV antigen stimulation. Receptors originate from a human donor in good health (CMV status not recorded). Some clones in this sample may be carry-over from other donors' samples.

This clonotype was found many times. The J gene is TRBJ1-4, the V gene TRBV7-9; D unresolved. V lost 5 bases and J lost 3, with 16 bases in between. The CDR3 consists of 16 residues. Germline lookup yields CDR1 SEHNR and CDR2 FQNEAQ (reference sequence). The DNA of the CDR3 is TGTGCCAGCAGCCTACTACGAGGGATGGCTAATGAAAAACTGTTTTTT. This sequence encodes CASSLLRGMANEKLFF.

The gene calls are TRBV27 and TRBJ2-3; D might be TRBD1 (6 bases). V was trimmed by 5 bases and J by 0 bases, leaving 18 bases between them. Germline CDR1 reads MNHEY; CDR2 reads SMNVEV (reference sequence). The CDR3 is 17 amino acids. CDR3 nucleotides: TGTGCCAGCAGTGCCGGGACAAGGGAGCGGAGCACAGATACGCAGTATTTT. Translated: CASSAGTRERSTDTQYF.

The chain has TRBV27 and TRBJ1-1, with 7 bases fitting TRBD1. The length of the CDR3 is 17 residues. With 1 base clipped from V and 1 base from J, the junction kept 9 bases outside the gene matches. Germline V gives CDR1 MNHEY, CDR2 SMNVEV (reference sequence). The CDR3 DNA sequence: TGTGCCAGCAGTTTATTGGCTAACAGGGGCCCGAACACTGAAGCTTTCTTT. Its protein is CASSLLANRGPNTEAFF.

The CDR3 nucleotides are TGTGCCAGCAGCTTAGCCGGGGGAACCGGTCAGCCCCAGCATTTT. Translated, it gives CASSLAGGTGQPQHF. The chain has TRBV7-6 and TRBJ1-5; D may be TRBD1 (5 bases). CDR1 and CDR2 from the germline V gene are SGHVS and FNYEAQ. The CDR3 spans 15 residues. V was pared by 0 bases and J by 6 bases, with 12 bases between.

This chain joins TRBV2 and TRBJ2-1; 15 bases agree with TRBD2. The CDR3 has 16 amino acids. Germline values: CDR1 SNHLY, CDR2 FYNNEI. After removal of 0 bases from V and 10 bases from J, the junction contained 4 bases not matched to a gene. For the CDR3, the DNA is TGTGCCAGCAGTGAAGCGGGACTAGCGGGGGGAGAGGAGCAGTTCTTC. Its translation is CASSEAGLAGGEEQFF.

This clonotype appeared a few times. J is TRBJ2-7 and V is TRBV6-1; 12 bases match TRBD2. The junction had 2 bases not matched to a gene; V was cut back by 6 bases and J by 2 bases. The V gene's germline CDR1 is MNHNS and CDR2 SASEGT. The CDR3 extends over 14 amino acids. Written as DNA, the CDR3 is TGTGCCAGCAGCGCTAGCGGGGGGGCCTACGAGCAGTACTTC. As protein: CASSASGGAYEQYF.

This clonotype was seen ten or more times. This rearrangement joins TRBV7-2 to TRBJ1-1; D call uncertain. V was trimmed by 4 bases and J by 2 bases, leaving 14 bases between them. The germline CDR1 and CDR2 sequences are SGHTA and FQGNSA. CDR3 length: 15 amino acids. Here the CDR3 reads CASSSLRTDNTEAFF. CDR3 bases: TGTGCCAGCAGCTCGCTCCGGACGGATAACACTGAAGCTTTCTTT. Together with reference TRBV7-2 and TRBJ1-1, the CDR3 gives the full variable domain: GAGVSQSPSNKVTEKGKDVELRCDPISGHTALYWYRQSLGQGLEFLIYFQGNSAPDKSGLPSDRFSAERTGGSVSTLTIQRTQQEDSAVYLCASSSLRTDNTEAFFGQGTRLTVV.

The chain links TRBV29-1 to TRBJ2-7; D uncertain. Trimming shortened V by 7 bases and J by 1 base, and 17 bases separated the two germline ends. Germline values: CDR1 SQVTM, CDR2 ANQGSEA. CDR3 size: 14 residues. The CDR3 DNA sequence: TGCAGCGCCATCGGAACCAGCCGTTCCTACGAGCAGTACTTC. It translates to CSAIGTSRSYEQYF.

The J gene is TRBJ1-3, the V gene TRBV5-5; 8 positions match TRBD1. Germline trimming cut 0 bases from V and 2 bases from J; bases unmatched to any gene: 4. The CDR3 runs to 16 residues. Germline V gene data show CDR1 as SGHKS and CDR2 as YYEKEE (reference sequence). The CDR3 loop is CASSLEDRDPGNTIYF. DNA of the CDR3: TGTGCCAGCAGCTTGGAGGACAGGGACCCTGGAAACACCATATATTTT. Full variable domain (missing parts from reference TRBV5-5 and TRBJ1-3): DAGVTQSPTHLIKTRGQQVTLRCSPISGHKSVSWYQQVLGQGPQFIFQYYEKEERGRGNFPDRFSARQFPNYSSELNVNALLLGDSALYLCASSLEDRDPGNTIYFGEGSWLTVV.

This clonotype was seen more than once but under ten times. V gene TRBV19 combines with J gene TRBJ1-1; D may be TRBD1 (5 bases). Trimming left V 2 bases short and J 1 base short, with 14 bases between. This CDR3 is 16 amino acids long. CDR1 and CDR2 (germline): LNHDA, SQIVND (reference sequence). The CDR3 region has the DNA TGTGCCAGTAGTATATCCCCGCAGGGAGCGAACACTGAAGCTTTCTTT. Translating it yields CASSISPQGANTEAFF.

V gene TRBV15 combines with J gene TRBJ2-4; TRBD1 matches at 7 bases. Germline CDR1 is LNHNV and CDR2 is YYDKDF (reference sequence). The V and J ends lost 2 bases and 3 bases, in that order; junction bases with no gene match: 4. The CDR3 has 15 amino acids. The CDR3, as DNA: TGTGCCACCAGCAGACGGTCAGGGGGCAAAAACATTCAGTACTTC. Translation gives CATSRRSGGKNIQYF.

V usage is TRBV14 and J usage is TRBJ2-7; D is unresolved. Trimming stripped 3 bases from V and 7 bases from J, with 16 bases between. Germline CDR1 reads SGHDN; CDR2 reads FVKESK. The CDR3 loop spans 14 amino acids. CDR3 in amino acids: CASSQTVGFGEQYV. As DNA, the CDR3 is TGTGCCAGCAGCCAGACGGTGGGTTTTGGGGAGCAGTACGTC.